This T cell receptor beta chain emerged from a study of cytomegalovirus exposure and HLA in healthy donors. Study context: The approximately 120 validation repertoires were reported in a later analysis to have been generated on the same platform as the approximately 700 first-cohort repertoires. Points from the study as a whole: Most TCR sequences proved rare, with some public TCRs found in many donors. Cytomegalovirus status was reportedly diagnosed by the classifier with high sensitivity and specificity. The authors enumerated some 170 TCR beta chains as linked to cytomegalovirus.

Only in-frame clones appear in the TCRdb table, and some are missing; sequencing was by immunoSEQ multiplex PCR. This sample has 250,000 to 300,000 clones; almost 90% occur once, and the top ten carry 0.35% to 0.45%. On this clone itself: The antigen is not known.

The CDR3 totals 12 residues. Trimming cost V 6 bases and J 6 bases, with 9 bases left between them. Per germline, CDR1 ENHRY and CDR2 SYGVKD. The sample was PBMCs. The clonotype originates from a woman aged 18-29 years in good health and CMV-seronegative. V usage is TRBV10-3 and J usage is TRBJ2-1; D is possibly TRBD1 (6 bases). The CDR3: CAISEDSNEQFF. The CDR3 region has the DNA TGTGCCATCAGCGAGGACAGCAATGAGCAGTTCTTC.